Listed here are 8 T cell receptor beta chains from one sample, sequenced in a study of blood T cell repertoires in COVID-19. Using immunoSEQ multiplex PCR, the repertoire was profiled, and TCRdb retains in-frame clones only, with some absent. Among roughly 220,000 clones listed, about nine tenths were seen once. The sequencing sample was made of peripheral blood. Receptors were obtained from an elderly man with acute or convalescent COVID-19.

The J gene is TRBJ2-5, the V gene TRBV7-9, with a possible D match to TRBD1 (5 bases). Trimming left V 1 base short and J 5 bases short, with 14 bases between. The CDR3 consists of 15 residues. Germline lookup yields CDR1 SEHNR and CDR2 FQNEAQ (reference sequence). The chain's CDR3 is CASSLEDTFRETQYF. For the CDR3, the DNA is TGTGCCAGCAGCTTAGAGGACACCTTTCGGGAGACCCAGTACTTC. Full variable domain (outside the CDR3, taken from reference TRBV7-9 and TRBJ2-5): DTGVSQNPRHKITKRGQNVTFRCDPISEHNRLYWYRQTLGQGPEFLTYFQNEAQLEKSRLLSDRFSAERPKGSFSTLEIQRTEQGDSAMYLCASSLEDTFRETQYFGPGTRLLVL.

This chain links TRBV14 with TRBJ2-2, with D tentatively TRBD1 (6 bases). Germline values: CDR1 SGHDN, CDR2 FVKESK. Trimming took off 2 bases at V and 4 bases at J, with 11 bases between the two ends. The CDR3 is made up of 15 amino acids. The CDR3, as DNA: TGTGCCAGCAGCCAAAGACAGGTGAGCACCGGGGAGCTGTTTTTT. It codes for CASSQRQVSTGELFF.

This rearrangement joins TRBV25-1 to TRBJ2-5; 7 positions match TRBD2. Germline CDR1 reads MGHDK; CDR2 reads SYGVNS. V shed 3 bases, J shed 5 bases, and the junction held 9 bases outside the gene matches. The CDR3 contains 15 residues. The CDR3 loop is CASSESGGRGETQYF. The DNA of the CDR3 is TGTGCCAGCAGTGAGTCCGGCGGGAGAGGGGAGACCCAGTACTTC. Variable domain in full (rest from reference TRBV25-1 and TRBJ2-5): EADIYQTPRYLVIGTGKKITLECSQTMGHDKMYWYQQDPGMELHLIHYSYGVNSTEKGDLSSESTVSRIRTEHFPLTLESARPSHTSQYLCASSESGGRGETQYFGPGTRLLVL.

The chain uses TRBV9 and TRBJ2-7; D may be TRBD1 (5 bases). CDR3 length: 14 residues. Germline V lookup: CDR1 SGDLS, CDR2 YYNGEE. Trimming removed 0 bases at V and 6 bases at J, with 13 bases between. The CDR3 DNA follows: TGTGCCAGCAGCGTAGGAGTCAGGGTGGGCGAGCAGTACTTC. Encoded protein: CASSVGVRVGEQYF. Filled out from reference TRBV9 and TRBJ2-7, the complete variable domain reads DSGVTQTPKHLITATGQRVTLRCSPRSGDLSVYWYQQSLDQGLQFLIQYYNGEERAKGNILERFSAQQFPDLHSELNLSSLELGDSALYFCASSVGVRVGEQYFGPGTRLTVT.

This clone occurred many times. DNA for the CDR3: TGTGCCAGCAGTTGGCCGGCGGGGGGCAAGCCCCAGCATTTT. Protein product: CASSWPAGGKPQHF. V is TRBV28 and J is TRBJ1-5; a possible D gene is TRBD1 (6 bases). The germline gives CDR1 MDHEN, CDR2 SYDVKM. V was clipped by 4 bases and J by 8 bases, with 15 bases between them. The CDR3 is 14 residues long.

J is TRBJ2-2 and V is TRBV5-6; 7 bases fit TRBD2. Germline CDR1 reads SGHDT; CDR2 reads YYEEEE. The CDR3 spans 19 residues. V shed 0 bases, J shed 6 bases, and the junction held 17 bases outside the gene matches. The CDR3 protein is CASSLDGRSSGGLPGELFF. The CDR3 nucleotides read TGTGCCAGCAGCTTGGATGGCAGATCTAGCGGAGGACTCCCCGGGGAGCTGTTTTTT.

The V call is TRBV28, the J call TRBJ1-5; weak D call: TRBD1 (5 bases). The CDR3 is 15 residues long. Germline V lookup: CDR1 MDHEN, CDR2 SYDVKM. Trimming took off 10 bases at V and 0 bases at J, with 16 bases between the two ends. This chain's CDR3 is CATTTTVYSNQPQHF. CDR3 DNA sequence: TGTGCCACTACTACGACAGTCTATAGCAATCAGCCCCAGCATTTT. Full variable domain (remainder filled in from reference TRBV28 and TRBJ1-5): DVKVTQSSRYLVKRTGEKVFLECVQDMDHENMFWYRQDPGLGLRLIYFSYDVKMKEKGDIPEGYSVSREKKERFSLILESASTNQTSMYLCATTTTVYSNQPQHFGDGTRLSIL.

CDR3 bases: TGTGCCAGCAGTGAAGGGCAGAATAATTCACCCCTCCACTTT. It is translated as CASSEGQNNSPLHF. V gene TRBV6-1 combines with J gene TRBJ1-6; D not certain. The CDR3 length is 14 residues. Looked up from germline, CDR1 is MNHNS and CDR2 is SASEGT. Trimming shortened V by 1 base and J by 5 bases, and 6 bases separated the two germline ends.